One and the same sample provided the 2 T cell receptor beta chains below, sequenced in a study of blood T cells in healthy people across ages. Together with a sample-barcoded 5' primer, a J-beta primer mix was included in a second PCR lasting roughly 6 to 12 cycles. Via MiXCR, TCRdb re-called the 5' RACE reads, giving one row per CDR3 protein. The sample has 790,000 or so distinct CDR3 sequences; about half are singletons. The specimen sequenced was blood. The receptor set was obtained from a man older than 75 in good health.

The V and J genes are TRBV20-1 and TRBJ2-5; 11 bases map to TRBD2. The ends lost 6 bases at V and 5 bases at J; junction bases unmatched: 8. Germline loops: CDR1 DFQATT, CDR2 SNEGSKA (reference sequence). The CDR3 runs 14 residues. The CDR3 protein is CSAWGLAAAETQYF. CDR3 sequence (DNA): TGCAGTGCCTGGGGACTAGCGGCAGCGGAGACCCAGTACTTC.

The V gene is TRBV7-9, the J gene TRBJ2-1; the D gene is possibly TRBD2 (5 bases). Germline CDR1 SEHNR, CDR2 FQNEAQ (reference sequence). CDR3 length: 15 residues. V dropped 1 base and J dropped 8 bases, with 15 bases sitting between them. The CDR3 loop reads CASSLDYGNLDEQFF. Here the CDR3 DNA reads TGTGCCAGCAGCTTAGATTACGGGAACCTGGATGAGCAGTTCTTC.